This TCR beta chain stems from a study of blood T cell repertoires in COVID-19 (dated by TCRdb to the early 2020s). Notes on the research overall: Samples from collaborators originated in the United States, Italy and Spain and spanned both the acute and convalescent phases of COVID-19. The samples were drawn from two sources: the first 160 participants of the ongoing ImmuneRACE study, and 1,254 subjects contributed by 6 global collaborators. The repertoires were released in a freely available public database meant as a resource for research on the immune response to SARS-CoV-2. Nearly every sample came with metadata listing a de-identified subject ID, COVID-19 status, age in years and sex. The dataset comprised deeply sampled blood TCRbeta repertoires from subjects exposed to, actively infected with, or recovered from COVID-19. The prospective study material was composed of cDNA or gDNA derived from T cells, B-cell-depleted T cells, or PBMCs. HLA class I and class II types, where available, came from metadata supplied by the sample provider rather than from assay-based typing. The research as a whole found: Clinical and demographic metadata were provided uncurated, with the amount varying by source and participant.

The immunoSEQ Assay, a bias-controlled multiplex PCR, was used to amplify TCRbeta CDR3 regions from genomic DNA. As for the authors' bioinformatics: The number of nucleated cells in each sample was estimated from the amplification of reference gene primers within the assay. To quantify the absolute abundance of each unique TCRbeta CDR3 rearrangement, sequence reads were collapsed and filtered. For each sample, productive Simpson clonality was calculated by taking the square root of Simpson's diversity index across productive rearrangements. TCRdb took this table from immuneACCESS and kept in-frame rearrangements with V and J called. Such tables lack part of the clones; where checked against another copy, unresolved V genes explain under half of the gap, and the rest is unexplained. The V and J calls and the clone size are those of that table, but D and trimming were determined from the DNA. The sample records tens of thousands of clones, 65% to 90% of which are singletons. The ten largest account for approximately 16% of the sample.

On this clone: Its antigen is unknown. No much larger clone exists at a distance of one base, and base qualities are not known.

In the germline V gene (reference sequence), CDR1 corresponds to WNHNN and CDR2 to SYGVQD. V is cut back by 7 bases and J by 5 bases, with 12 bases in the junction unmatched. The CDR3 holds 15 amino acids from the cysteine to the phenylalanine. The sequence is cut down to CDR3 DNA, 45 bases in frame from base 1. The collaborating institutions used their own protocols to collect whole blood in K2EDTA tubes. For TCRbeta analysis, collaborators shipped samples as frozen whole blood, isolated PBMCs, or DNA extracted from either of those sample types. The chain uses TRBV10-1 and TRBJ2-3, with 7 bases in between that match TRBD1. This sequence was found in a woman in her fifties or sixties with active COVID-19. The sequencing sample was made of peripheral blood. The DNA reads as follows: TGCGCCAGCACTCCCGACAGGGAGATTGGAGATACGCAGTATTTT. Its protein is CASTPDREIGDTQYF.